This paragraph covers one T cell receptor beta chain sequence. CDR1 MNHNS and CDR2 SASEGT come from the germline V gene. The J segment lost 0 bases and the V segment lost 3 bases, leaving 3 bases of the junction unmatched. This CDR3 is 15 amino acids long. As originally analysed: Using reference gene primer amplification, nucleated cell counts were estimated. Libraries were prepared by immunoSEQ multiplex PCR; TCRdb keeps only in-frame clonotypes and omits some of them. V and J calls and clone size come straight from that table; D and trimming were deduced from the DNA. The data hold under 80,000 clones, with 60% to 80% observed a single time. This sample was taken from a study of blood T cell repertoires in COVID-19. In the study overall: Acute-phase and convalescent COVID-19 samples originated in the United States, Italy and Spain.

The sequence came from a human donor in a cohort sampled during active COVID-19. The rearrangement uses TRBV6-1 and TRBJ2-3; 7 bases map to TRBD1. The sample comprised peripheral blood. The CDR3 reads CASSESTGSTDTQYF. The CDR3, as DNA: TGTGCCAGCAGTGAGTCGACAGGGAGCACAGATACGCAGTATTTT.